A selection of T cell receptor beta chains follows, all from one sample in a study of blood T cell repertoires in COVID-19. The protocol was immunoSEQ multiplex PCR, while the TCRdb copy is restricted to in-frame clones and leaves out a portion. The top ten clones hold 0.95% to 1.5% of a sample with about 400,000 clones, more than 80% of them seen once. Sequenced input: peripheral blood. The receptor source for this set is a man in his forties with acute or convalescent COVID-19. Both conserved end residues are part of each CDR3. A D gene is named only where the DNA matches it firmly. Size tells how often a clone was seen (once, few, many) or the class of an expanded clone, and some rows leave it out.

>once|TRBJ2-2|.|TRBV7-3
TGTGCCAGCAGCTTGGAGGGACCCGAACCACCGAACACCGGGGAGCTGTTTTTT
CASSLEGPEPPNTGELFF
>.|TRBJ2-5|.|TRBV3-1/TRBV3-2
TGTGCCAGCAGCCAACGAGGGGGATTCCAAGAGACCCAGTACTTC
CASSQRGGFQETQYF
>.|TRBJ1-1|.|TRBV7-9
TGTGCCAGCAGCCCTAGGGCCAGGGAGGCCATGAACACTGAAGCTTTCTTT
CASSPRAREAMNTEAFF
>.|TRBJ1-2|TRBD1|TRBV9
TGTGCCAGCAGCGTAGGGGCTGCAGGGGGGAACTATGGCTACACCTTC
CASSVGAAGGNYGYTF
>.|TRBJ2-3|TRBD2|TRBV7-3
TGTGCCAGCAGCCGTGGCCGGCGGGAGCGGGGGAGCACAGATACGCAGTATTTT
CASSRGRRERGSTDTQYF
>.|TRBJ2-1|.|TRBV9
TGTGCCAGCAGCGTAGAGGGGCTAACCTACGATGAGCAGTTCTTC
CASSVEGLTYDEQFF
>.|TRBJ1-6|.|TRBV9
TGTGCCAGCAGCGTAGGCCCGAGCTCCTATAATTCACCCCTCCACTTT
CASSVGPSSYNSPLHF
>.|TRBJ2-1|TRBD2|TRBV2
TGTGCCAGCAGTGAAGGATGGGAGGGAGACAATGAGCAGTTCTTC
CASSEGWEGDNEQFF
>.|TRBJ2-7|TRBD1|TRBV6-5
TGTGCCAGCAGTTACTCGGGGACAGGATTCTACGAGCAGTACTTC
CASSYSGTGFYEQYF
>.|TRBJ2-2|TRBD2|TRBV14
TGTGCCAGCAGCCGGGAGGGATGGAACACCGGGGAGCTGTTTTTT
CASSREGWNTGELFF
>.|TRBJ2-3|.|TRBV27
TGTGCCAGCAGTCCTCGGCGGCGACCGGGCACAGATACGCAGTATTTT
CASSPRRRPGTDTQYF
>.|TRBJ2-3|TRBD1|TRBV6-1
TGTGCCAGCAGTGAAAGGGACAGGGAAGATACGCAGTATTTT
CASSERDREDTQYF
>.|TRBJ2-2|.|TRBV6-6
TGTGCCAGCAGTTACTCGATTAGGGGAACCGGGGAGCTGTTTTTT
CASSYSIRGTGELFF
>.|TRBJ1-2|TRBD1|TRBV2
TGTGCCAGCAGGTTGGACAGGAACTATGGCTACACCTTC
CASRLDRNYGYTF
>once|TRBJ2-7|.|TRBV7-2
TGTGCCAGCAGCTTCGCGGACAGCTACGAGCAGTACTTC
CASSFADSYEQYF
>.|TRBJ1-2|.|TRBV4-1
TGCGCCAGCAGCCAACCGGACACGATCGGCTACACCTTC
CASSQPDTIGYTF
>.|TRBJ1-2|.|TRBV13
TGTGCCAGCAGCTTATTAGCCGGAGTTCACACCTTC
CASSLLAGVHTF
>few|TRBJ1-2|.|TRBV28
TGTGCCAGCAGACTAAGAGTACCGAATCACCCTTCTGGCTATGGCTACACCTTC
CASRLRVPNHPSGYGYTF
>once|TRBJ2-6|TRBD1|TRBV9
TGTGCCAGCAGCCAACAACCGGGACAGGGCCTCTCTGGGGCCAACGTCCTGACTTTC
CASSQQPGQGLSGANVLTF
>.|TRBJ2-2|TRBD1|TRBV6-2/TRBV6-3
TGTGCCAGCAGTACCCGACAGGGGGAAAACACCGGGGAGCTGTTTTTT
CASSTRQGENTGELFF